Below are 19 T cell receptor beta chains sequenced from a single sample in a study of post-analysis software for immune sequencing data. General study points: Controls showed lower frequencies than patients for 5 or 6 TRBV segments, and TRBV5-6, TRBV5-1 and TRBV20-1 were among these.

The antigens for these receptors are not known. The TCR beta cDNA libraries contained unique molecular identifiers. TCRdb fed the PCR reads into MiXCR, producing one record per CDR3 protein. The sample records roughly 800,000 distinct CDR3 sequences, 40% to 55% being singletons. Sequencing was carried out using blood. The receptors come from a girl under 18 with multiple sclerosis.

This clonotype occurred many times. The chain is built from TRBV4-2 and TRBJ1-2, with D uncertain. Trimming shortened V by 3 bases and J by 2 bases, and 13 bases separated the two germline ends. Germline CDR1 LGHNA, CDR2 YNFKEQ. The CDR3 loop spans 15 amino acids. CDR3 coding DNA: TGTGCCAGCAGCCACCCAGCACGGCCGAACTATGGCTACACCTTC. The encoded protein is CASSHPARPNYGYTF.

This chain links TRBV9 with TRBJ2-7; 9 positions match TRBD1. The CDR3 totals 15 residues. After removal of 0 bases from V and 4 bases from J, the junction contained 5 bases not matched to a gene. Germline assignment: CDR1 SGDLS and CDR2 YYNGEE. This chain's CDR3 is CASSVGRTGEYEQYF. The CDR3 bases are TGTGCCAGCAGCGTAGGCCGGACAGGGGAGTACGAGCAGTACTTC.

With respect to this clonotype: Just one base apart from a much larger clone, this may be a read error. The CDR3 reads CASSFGGFYEQYF. The CDR3 nucleotides read TGTGCCAGCAGCTTCGGGGGGTTCTACGAGCAGTACTTC. The chain joins TRBV7-2 to TRBJ2-4; 7 bases are a match to TRBD2. TRBJ2-7 explains the end of the DNA better; the J call may be wrong. Germline CDR1 is SGHTA and CDR2 is FQGNSA. This CDR3 has 13 residues.

The genes are TRBV7-2 and TRBJ2-1, with D possibly TRBD1 on 6 matching bases. Trimming pared 3 bases from V and 5 bases from J, leaving 14 bases between. This CDR3 is 15 amino acids long. Germline values: CDR1 SGHTA, CDR2 FQGNSA. As DNA, the CDR3 is TGTGCCAGCAGCTTGGAAGGGGGTAATCACAATGAGCAGTTCTTC. This translates into CASSLEGGNHNEQFF.

This clonotype appeared a few times. The J gene is TRBJ2-5, the V gene TRBV10-3, with a tentative D call TRBD2 (6 bases). Germline values: CDR1 ENHRY, CDR2 SYGVKD. CDR3 length: 12 amino acids. V dropped 10 bases and J dropped 5 bases, with 14 bases sitting between them. The CDR3 reads CATAGGSETQYF. The CDR3 region has the DNA TGTGCCACCGCCGGAGGGTCGGAGACCCAGTACTTC.

The gene calls are TRBV28 and TRBJ2-7; 7 bases are shared with TRBD1. V dropped 3 bases and J dropped 5; count of bases not matched to a gene: 7. Germline values: CDR1 MDHEN, CDR2 SYDVKM. The CDR3 runs 14 residues. Here the CDR3 reads CASSFPAGGNEQYF. Here the CDR3 DNA reads TGTGCCAGCAGTTTTCCGGCAGGGGGTAACGAGCAGTACTTC.

The V and J genes are TRBV2 and TRBJ2-5; maybe TRBD1 (6 bases). Trimming shortened V by 5 bases and J by 3 bases, and 13 bases separated the two germline ends. Looked up from germline, CDR1 is SNHLY and CDR2 is FYNNEI. This CDR3 comprises 14 residues. CDR3 sequence: CASSSTGYEETQYF. CDR3 coding DNA: TGTGCCAGCAGTTCGACAGGTTATGAAGAGACCCAGTACTTC.

The rearrangement links TRBV12-3 or TRBV12-4 to TRBJ1-3; 7 bases agree with TRBD1. Trimming removed 6 bases from V and 4 bases from J; junction bases left unmatched: 9. CDR3 length equals 15 residues. The CDR3 nucleotides read TGTGCCAGCAGCCTGACAGGGAATAAGGGAAACACCATATATTTT. Encoded protein: CASSLTGNKGNTIYF.

The chain has TRBV9 and TRBJ2-1; 9 bases line up with TRBD2. CDR1 is SGDLS and CDR2 is YYNGEE in the germline V gene. The CDR3 spans 15 residues. After removal of 1 base from V and 6 bases from J, the junction contained 5 bases not matched to a gene. The CDR3 DNA reads as TGTGCCAGCAGCGTATCGGGACTAGCTGTCAATGAGCAGTTCTTC. Protein: CASSVSGLAVNEQFF.

The chain uses TRBV12-3 or TRBV12-4 and TRBJ2-5; a weak D match, TRBD2 (6 bases). CDR3 length: 15 amino acids. Between the trimmed V and J ends, which lost 2 bases and 6 bases, there was a span of 16 bases. CDR3: CASSLLPGSPQTQYF. The DNA of the CDR3 is TGTGCCAGCAGTTTATTGCCCGGGAGTCCACAGACCCAGTACTTC.

The rearrangement links TRBV29-1 to TRBJ2-5; 11 nucleotides line up with TRBD2. V lost 6 bases to trimming and J lost 1 base; unmatched junction nucleotides: 4. The CDR3 totals 14 residues. Germline-derived CDR1 and CDR2 are SQVTM and ANQGSEA. In DNA, the CDR3 is TGCAGCGTAGTAGCGGGAGGGCGCCAAGAGACCCAGTACTTC. Translating gives CSVVAGGRQETQYF.

This clonotype showed up just a few times. The V call is TRBV18, the J call TRBJ2-3; TRBD1 is a possible D gene (6 bases). The CDR3 loop spans 14 amino acids. Germline V CDR1 and CDR2: KGHSH, LQKENI. Trimming cost V 3 bases and J 9 bases, with 16 bases left between them. The CDR3 loop reads CASSPEQGWSTQYF. The CDR3 DNA follows: TGTGCCAGCTCACCGGAACAGGGATGGTCCACGCAGTATTTT.

This clonotype occurred a few times. The genes are TRBV7-2 and TRBJ2-5, with D uncertain. This CDR3 comprises 13 residues. Germline CDR1 is SGHTA and CDR2 is FQGNSA. V gave up 3 bases and J gave up 5 bases, with 10 bases separating them. As DNA, the CDR3 is TGTGCCAGCAGCTTTGGGCCAGAGGAGACCCAGTACTTC. Protein: CASSFGPEETQYF.

This clonotype has only a few counts. The J gene is TRBJ2-3, the V gene TRBV20-1; D call uncertain. The CDR3 spans 14 residues. From germline, CDR1 is DFQATT and CDR2 SNEGSKA (reference sequence). Trimming pared 0 bases from V and 2 bases from J, leaving 9 bases between. CDR3 residues: CSARDAAFTDTQYF. CDR3 bases: TGCAGTGCTAGAGATGCGGCCTTCACAGATACGCAGTATTTT.

The rearrangement uses TRBV19 and TRBJ2-7; TRBD1 or TRBD2 may be the D gene (5 bases each). Germline values: CDR1 LNHDA, CDR2 SQIVND (reference sequence). Trimming left V 3 bases short and J 2 bases short, with 11 bases between. This CDR3 has 14 residues. CDR3 nucleotides: TGTGCCAGTAGTATGAGGGGTCAGACCTACGAGCAGTACTTC. It encodes CASSMRGQTYEQYF. Full variable domain (rest looked up from reference TRBV19 and TRBJ2-7): DGGITQSPKYLFRKEGQNVTLSCEQNLNHDAMYWYRQDPGQGLRLIYYSQIVNDFQKGDIAEGYSVSREKKESFPLTVTSAQKNPTAFYLCASSMRGQTYEQYFGPGTRLTVT.

The rearrangement uses TRBV6-5 and TRBJ1-4, with unresolved D. Trimming cost V 0 bases and J 4 bases, with 12 bases left between them. The CDR3 contains 16 residues. The V gene's germline CDR1 is MNHEY and CDR2 SVGAGI. The CDR3 DNA reads as TGTGCCAGCAGTTACTCAGGACGGACCCGTAATGAAAAACTGTTTTTT. This codes for CASSYSGRTRNEKLFF.

The chain is built from TRBV6-1 and TRBJ2-5, with D unclear. Gene TRBJ2-7 matches the end of the DNA better, so the J call may be wrong. The CDR3 is made up of 12 amino acids. Germline CDR1 MNHNS, CDR2 SASEGT. The DNA of the CDR3 is TGTGCCAGCAGTGAGGTCCTGTTCGAGCAGTACTTC. Residues: CASSEVLFEQYF.

This clonotype appeared a few times. CDR3 sequence reads: CASSSDVGPLYGYTF. DNA of the CDR3: TGTGCCAGCAGCTCGGACGTGGGCCCCCTCTATGGCTACACCTTC. The gene calls are TRBV28 and TRBJ1-2; D is unresolved. V lost 6 bases, J lost 4 bases, and 18 bases lay in between. Per the germline V gene, CDR1 is MDHEN and CDR2 is SYDVKM. The CDR3 covers 15 residues.

V usage is TRBV30 and J usage is TRBJ1-1; D gene ambiguous. CDR3 length: 13 amino acids. Germline CDR1 GTSNPN, CDR2 SVGIG (reference sequence). The germline V and J ends were trimmed by 5 bases and 10 bases, with 20 bases remaining between them. This CDR3 is CAWRAGRAGGAFF. In nucleotides, the CDR3 is TGTGCCTGGCGGGCCGGCCGGGCTGGCGGAGCTTTCTTT.